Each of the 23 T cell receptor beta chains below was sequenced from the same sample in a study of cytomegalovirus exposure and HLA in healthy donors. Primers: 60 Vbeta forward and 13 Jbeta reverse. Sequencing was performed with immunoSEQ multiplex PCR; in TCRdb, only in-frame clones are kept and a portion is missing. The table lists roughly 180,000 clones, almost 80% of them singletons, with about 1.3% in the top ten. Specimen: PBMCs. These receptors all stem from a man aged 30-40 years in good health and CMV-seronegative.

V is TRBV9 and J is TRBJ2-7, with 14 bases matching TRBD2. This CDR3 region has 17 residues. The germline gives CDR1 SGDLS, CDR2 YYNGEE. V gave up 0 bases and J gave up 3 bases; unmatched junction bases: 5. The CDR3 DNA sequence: TGTGCCAGCAGCGTAGACCCTGGGACTAGCGGGAGCTACGAGCAGTACTTC. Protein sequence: CASSVDPGTSGSYEQYF.

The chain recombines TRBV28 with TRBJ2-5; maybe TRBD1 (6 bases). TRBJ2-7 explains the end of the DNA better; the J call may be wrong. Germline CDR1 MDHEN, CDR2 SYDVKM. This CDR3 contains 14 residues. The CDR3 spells CASSLRGSRDEQYF. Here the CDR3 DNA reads TGTGCCAGCAGTCTAAGGGGGAGTCGCGACGAGCAGTACTTC.

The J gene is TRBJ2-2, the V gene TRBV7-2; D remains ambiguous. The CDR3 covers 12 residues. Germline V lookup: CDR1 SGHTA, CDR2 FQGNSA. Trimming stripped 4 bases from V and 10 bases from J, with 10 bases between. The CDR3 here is CASSSRHPELFF. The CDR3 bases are TGTGCCAGCAGCTCCCGACACCCGGAGCTGTTTTTT.

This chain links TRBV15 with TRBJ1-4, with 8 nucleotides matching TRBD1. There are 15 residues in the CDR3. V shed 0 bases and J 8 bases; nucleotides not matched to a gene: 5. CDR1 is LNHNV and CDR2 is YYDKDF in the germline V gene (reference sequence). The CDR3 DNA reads TGTGCCACCAGCAGAGATCGGCAGGGGGCGGAAAAACTGTTTTTT. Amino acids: CATSRDRQGAEKLFF.

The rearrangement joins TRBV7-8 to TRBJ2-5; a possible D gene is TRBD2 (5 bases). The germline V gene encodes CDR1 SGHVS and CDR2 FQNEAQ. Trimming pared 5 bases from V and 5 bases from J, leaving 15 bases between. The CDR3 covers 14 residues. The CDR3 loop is CASSPLAWAETQYF. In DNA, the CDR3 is TGTGCCAGCAGCCCCCTAGCCTGGGCGGAGACCCAGTACTTC.

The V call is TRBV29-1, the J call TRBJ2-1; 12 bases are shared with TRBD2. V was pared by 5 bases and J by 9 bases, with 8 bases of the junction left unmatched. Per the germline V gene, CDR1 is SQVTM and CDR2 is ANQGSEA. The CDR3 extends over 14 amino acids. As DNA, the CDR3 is TGCAGCGTTTGGCCTAGCGGGGGGGTTGGTGAGCAGTTCTTC. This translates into CSVWPSGGVGEQFF.

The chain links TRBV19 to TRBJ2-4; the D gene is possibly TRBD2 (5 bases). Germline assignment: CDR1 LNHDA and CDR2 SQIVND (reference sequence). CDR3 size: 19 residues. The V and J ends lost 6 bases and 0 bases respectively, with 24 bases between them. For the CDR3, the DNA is TGTGCCAGTAGCTTGTCCGGGAAACAACCACTCCTAGCCAAAAACATTCAGTACTTC. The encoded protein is CASSLSGKQPLLAKNIQYF.

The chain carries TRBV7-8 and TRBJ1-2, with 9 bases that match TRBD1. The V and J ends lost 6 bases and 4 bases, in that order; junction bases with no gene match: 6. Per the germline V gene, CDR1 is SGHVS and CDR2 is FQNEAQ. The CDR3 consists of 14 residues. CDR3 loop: CASREDRGFYGYTF. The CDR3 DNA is TGTGCCAGCAGGGAGGACAGGGGCTTCTATGGCTACACCTTC.

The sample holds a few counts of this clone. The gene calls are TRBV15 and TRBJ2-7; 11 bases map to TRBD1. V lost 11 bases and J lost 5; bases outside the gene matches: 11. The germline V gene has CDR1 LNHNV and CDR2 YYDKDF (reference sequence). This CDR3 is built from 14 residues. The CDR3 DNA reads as TGTGCCTCATCCCGGGACAGGGGGTCGAACGAGCAGTACTTC. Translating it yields CASSRDRGSNEQYF.

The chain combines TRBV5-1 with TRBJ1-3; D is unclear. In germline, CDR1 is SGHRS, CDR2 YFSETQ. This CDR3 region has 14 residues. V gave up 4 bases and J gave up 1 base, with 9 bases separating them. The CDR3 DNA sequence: TGCGCCAGCAGCGAGGGAGTTTCTGGAAACACCATATATTTT. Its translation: CASSEGVSGNTIYF.

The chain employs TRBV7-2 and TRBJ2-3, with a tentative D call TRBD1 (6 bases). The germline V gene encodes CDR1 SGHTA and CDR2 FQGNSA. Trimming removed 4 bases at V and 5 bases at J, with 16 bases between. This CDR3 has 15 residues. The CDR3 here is CASSYTGTNRDTQYF. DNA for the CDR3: TGTGCCAGCAGCTATACTGGGACAAACCGAGATACGCAGTATTTT.

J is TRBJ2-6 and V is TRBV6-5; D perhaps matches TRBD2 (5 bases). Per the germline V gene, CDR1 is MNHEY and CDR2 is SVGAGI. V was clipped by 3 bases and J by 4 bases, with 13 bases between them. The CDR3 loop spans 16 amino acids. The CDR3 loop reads CASSYNGVAGANVLTF. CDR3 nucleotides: TGTGCCAGCAGTTATAACGGGGTCGCGGGGGCCAACGTCCTGACTTTC.

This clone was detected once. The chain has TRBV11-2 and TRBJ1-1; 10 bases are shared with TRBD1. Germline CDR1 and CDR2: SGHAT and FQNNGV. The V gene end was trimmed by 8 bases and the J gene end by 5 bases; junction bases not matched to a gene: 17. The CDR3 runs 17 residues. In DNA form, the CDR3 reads TGTGCCAGCGGGGTGGCGCGCGGGACAGGGGTGGGGACTGAAGCTTTCTTT. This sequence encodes CASGVARGTGVGTEAFF.

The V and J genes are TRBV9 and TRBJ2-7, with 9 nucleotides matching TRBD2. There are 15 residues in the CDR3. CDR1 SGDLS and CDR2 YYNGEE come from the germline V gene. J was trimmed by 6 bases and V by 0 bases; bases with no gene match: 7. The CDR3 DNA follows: TGTGCCAGCAGCGTAGGGGGGGGACTAGCCAGCGAGCAGTACTTC. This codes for CASSVGGGLASEQYF. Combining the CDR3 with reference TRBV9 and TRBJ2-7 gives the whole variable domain DSGVTQTPKHLITATGQRVTLRCSPRSGDLSVYWYQQSLDQGLQFLIQYYNGEERAKGNILERFSAQQFPDLHSELNLSSLELGDSALYFCASSVGGGLASEQYFGPGTRLTVT.

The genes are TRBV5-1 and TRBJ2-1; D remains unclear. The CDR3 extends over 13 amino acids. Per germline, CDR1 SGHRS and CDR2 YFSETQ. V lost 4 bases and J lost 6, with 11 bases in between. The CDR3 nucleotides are TGCGCCAGCAGCCCCGGCCCGGGCAATGAGCAGTTCTTC. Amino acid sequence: CASSPGPGNEQFF.

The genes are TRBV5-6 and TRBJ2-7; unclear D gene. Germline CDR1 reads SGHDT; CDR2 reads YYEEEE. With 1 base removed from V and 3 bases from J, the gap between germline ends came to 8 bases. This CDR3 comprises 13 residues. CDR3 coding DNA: TGTGCCAGCAGCTTGCCCCGGGTCTACGAGCAGTACTTC. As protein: CASSLPRVYEQYF.

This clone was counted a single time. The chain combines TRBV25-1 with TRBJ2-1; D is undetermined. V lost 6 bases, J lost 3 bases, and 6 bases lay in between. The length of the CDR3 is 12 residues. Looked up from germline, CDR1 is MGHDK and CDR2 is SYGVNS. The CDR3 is CASRPGYNEQFF. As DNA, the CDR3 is TGTGCCAGCAGGCCGGGCTACAATGAGCAGTTCTTC.

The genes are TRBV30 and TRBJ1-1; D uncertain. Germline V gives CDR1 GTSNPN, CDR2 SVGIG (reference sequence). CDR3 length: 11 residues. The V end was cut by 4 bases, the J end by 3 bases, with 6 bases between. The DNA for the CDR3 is TGTGCCTGGAACCGGGACACTGAAGCTTTCTTT. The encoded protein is CAWNRDTEAFF.

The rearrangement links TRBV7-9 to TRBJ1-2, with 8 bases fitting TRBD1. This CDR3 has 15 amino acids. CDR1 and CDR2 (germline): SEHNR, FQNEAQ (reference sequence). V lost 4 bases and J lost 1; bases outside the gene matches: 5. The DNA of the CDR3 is TGTGCCAGCAGCTGGACAGGGTCTGGTAACTATGGCTACACCTTC. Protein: CASSWTGSGNYGYTF. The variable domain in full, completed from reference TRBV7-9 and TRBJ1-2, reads DTGVSQNPRHKITKRGQNVTFRCDPISEHNRLYWYRQTLGQGPEFLTYFQNEAQLEKSRLLSDRFSAERPKGSFSTLEIQRTEQGDSAMYLCASSWTGSGNYGYTFGSGTRLTVV.

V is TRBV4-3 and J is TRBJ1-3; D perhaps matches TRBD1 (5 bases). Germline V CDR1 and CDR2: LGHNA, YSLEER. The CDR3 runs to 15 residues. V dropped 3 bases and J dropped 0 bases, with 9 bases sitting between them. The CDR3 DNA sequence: TGCGCCAGCAGCCAGGGGGGTGGCTCTGGAAACACCATATATTTT. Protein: CASSQGGGSGNTIYF.

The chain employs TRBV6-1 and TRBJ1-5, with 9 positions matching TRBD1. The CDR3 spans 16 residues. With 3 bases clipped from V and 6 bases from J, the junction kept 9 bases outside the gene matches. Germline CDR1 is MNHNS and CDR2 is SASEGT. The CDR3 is CASSDGGGTGTQPQHF. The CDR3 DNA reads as TGTGCCAGCAGTGACGGGGGCGGGACAGGGACTCAGCCCCAGCATTTT.

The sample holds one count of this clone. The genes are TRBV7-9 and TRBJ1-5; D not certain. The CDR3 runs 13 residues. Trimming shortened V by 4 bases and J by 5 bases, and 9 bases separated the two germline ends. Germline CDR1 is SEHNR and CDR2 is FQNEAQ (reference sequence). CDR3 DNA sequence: TGTGCCAGCAGCTCCGATGGAGATCAGCCCCAGCATTTT. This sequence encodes CASSSDGDQPQHF.

The chain's CDR3 is CASSLTEAAGELFF. CDR3 sequence (DNA): TGTGCCAGCTCTCTGACAGAAGCCGCTGGGGAGCTGTTTTTT. The chain recombines TRBV18 with TRBJ2-2; TRBD1 might be the D (5 bases). The CDR3 length is 14 residues. Germline V lookup: CDR1 KGHSH, CDR2 LQKENI. V was shortened by 6 bases and J by 8 bases, with 16 bases between the two germline ends.